The subject of this entry is one T cell receptor (beta chain). Trimming cost V 8 bases and J 3 bases; bases outside gene matches: 9. The CDR3 is 15 amino acids. The germline V gene has CDR1 SNHLY and CDR2 FYNNEI. TCR beta chains were sequenced at survey level with immunoSEQ. Generated by immunoSEQ multiplex PCR, the TCRdb table keeps only in-frame clones and is missing some. The sample lists some 68,000 clones; about 93% were seen once. Sequenced sample: PBMCs. The chain recombines TRBV2 with TRBJ1-5; 8 bases map to TRBD1. The source of this sequence is a man aged 35 to 55 with rheumatoid arthritis. Written as DNA, the CDR3 is TGTGCCAGCGGGTCCGGACAGGGTGACAATCAGCCCCAGCATTTT. This encodes CASGSGQGDNQPQHF. Using reference TRBV2 and TRBJ1-5 for the parts outside the CDR3, the full variable domain is EPEVTQTPSHQVTQMGQEVILRCVPISNHLYFYWYRQILGQKVEFLVSFYNNEISEKSEIFDDQFSVERPDGSNFTLKIRSTKLEDSAMYFCASGSGQGDNQPQHFGDGTRLSIL.